Following are 21 T cell receptor beta chains from one sample sequenced in a study of blood T cell repertoires in COVID-19. The data were produced by immunoSEQ multiplex PCR, yet TCRdb's version contains in-frame clones alone and is incomplete. The repertoire has fewer than 250,000 clones, approximately 90% of them found once; the top ten carry around 0.85%. The sequencing sample was made of PBMCs or T cells enriched from blood (not recorded which). The receptors here all came from a man in his fifties or sixties who had been exposed to COVID-19.

The CDR3 loop reads CASSGWQGDTEAFF. The CDR3 coding sequence is TGTGCCAGCAGTGGGTGGCAGGGGGACACTGAAGCTTTCTTT. The chain links TRBV2 to TRBJ1-1; 7 bases are a match to TRBD1. V shed 4 bases and J 3 bases; nucleotides not matched to a gene: 5. The germline gives CDR1 SNHLY, CDR2 FYNNEI. The CDR3 consists of 14 residues.

The chain joins TRBV5-1 to TRBJ2-7, with a weak D call TRBD1 (5 bases). With 0 bases removed from V and 6 bases from J, the gap between germline ends came to 10 bases. Germline loops: CDR1 SGHRS, CDR2 YFSETQ. The CDR3 runs 13 residues. DNA for the CDR3: TGCGCCAGCAGCTTGGAGGGGCCCGGCGAGCAGTACTTC. As protein: CASSLEGPGEQYF.

This clone was detected once. The CDR3 nucleotides are TGTGCCAGCAGCAAGGGAGCGGGAGTTATCTACGAGCAGTACGTC. It is translated as CASSKGAGVIYEQYV. The V gene is TRBV28, the J gene TRBJ2-7; TRBD2 matches 8 bases. The CDR3 runs 15 residues. V trimming: 6 bases; J trimming: 3 bases; junction bases outside the gene matches: 10. Germline CDR1 reads MDHEN; CDR2 reads SYDVKM.

V is TRBV10-3 and J is TRBJ2-7, with 7 nucleotides matching TRBD1. With 6 bases clipped from V and 2 bases from J, the junction kept 4 bases outside the gene matches. The V gene's germline CDR1 is ENHRY and CDR2 SYGVKD. The CDR3 contains 13 residues. In DNA form, the CDR3 reads TGTGCCATCAGGGGGACAGCAACCTACGAGCAGTACTTC. Translating gives CAIRGTATYEQYF.

V usage is TRBV28 and J usage is TRBJ2-1; 12 bases match TRBD2. J was trimmed by 4 bases and V by 3 bases; bases with no gene match: 4. From germline, CDR1 is MDHEN and CDR2 SYDVKM. The CDR3 totals 16 residues. CDR3 bases: TGTGCCAGCAGTTTCCCTAGCGGGGGGGCTTACAATGAGCAGTTCTTC. This translates into CASSFPSGGAYNEQFF.

V and J are TRBV2 and TRBJ2-7; D is uncertain. The CDR3 has 11 residues. Deletions cut 5 bases from V and 3 bases from J, with 5 bases between. Germline V gene sequence: CDR1 SNHLY, CDR2 FYNNEI. Here the CDR3 DNA reads TGTGCCAGCAGTCCGGGCTACGAGCAGTACGTC. Protein: CASSPGYEQYV.

A few counts support this clone. V and J are TRBV30 and TRBJ1-3; D remains unclear. Germline values: CDR1 GTSNPN, CDR2 SVGIG (reference sequence). Trimming left V 2 bases short and J 9 bases short, with 8 bases between. The CDR3 spans 11 residues. The CDR3 coding sequence is TGTGCCTGGAGTCCCGCGTCCACCATATATTTT. Translated: CAWSPASTIYF. The full variable domain, rest sourced from reference TRBV30 and TRBJ1-3, is SQTIHQWPATLVQPVGSPLSLECTVEGTSNPNLYWYRQAAGRGLQLLFYSVGIGQISSEVPQNLSASRPQDRQFILSSKKLLLSDSGFYLCAWSPASTIYFGEGSWLTVV.

The rearrangement links TRBV15 to TRBJ2-3; D possibly corresponds to TRBD2 (6 bases). The germline V gene encodes CDR1 LNHNV and CDR2 YYDKDF (reference sequence). The CDR3 sequence is 15 residues long. Trimming pared 5 bases from V and 4 bases from J, leaving 16 bases between. The CDR3 DNA follows: TGTGCCACCAGCGGGGGTGGAGGGAGTGCAGATACGCAGTATTTT. Protein sequence: CATSGGGGSADTQYF.

The chain couples TRBV7-9 to TRBJ1-6; TRBD1 might be the D (5 bases). The CDR3 spans 16 residues. Germline-derived CDR1 and CDR2 are SEHNR and FQNEAQ (reference sequence). V was clipped by 1 base and J by 6 bases, with 13 bases between them. The CDR3 protein is CASSLGLAQGNSPLHF. CDR3 in DNA: TGTGCCAGCAGCTTAGGACTCGCTCAGGGTAATTCACCCCTCCACTTT.

The chain carries TRBV7-2 and TRBJ1-5, with 8 bases fitting TRBD1. J gave up 0 bases and V 1 base, and 5 bases lay outside the gene matches. Germline V gives CDR1 SGHTA, CDR2 FQGNSA. This CDR3 is 17 amino acids long. CDR3 region: CASSLVGTGLSNQPQHF. In nucleotides, the CDR3 is TGTGCCAGCAGCTTAGTGGGGACAGGCCTTAGCAATCAGCCCCAGCATTTT.

The chain carries TRBV6-6 and TRBJ1-5; D is possibly TRBD1 (6 bases). Germline CDR1 and CDR2: MNHNY and SVGAGI (reference sequence). V was shortened by 4 bases and J by 9 bases, with 22 bases between the two germline ends. This CDR3 region has 16 residues. CDR3 region: CASSLGEGVVGGPQHF. Here the CDR3 DNA reads TGTGCCAGCAGTTTGGGGGAGGGGGTTGTGGGTGGGCCCCAGCATTTT.

CDR3 region: CASSIVGGNSPLHF. CDR3 DNA: TGTGCCAGTAGTATAGTCGGCGGGAATTCACCCCTCCACTTT. The chain has TRBV19 and TRBJ1-6; D is uncertain. The CDR3 totals 14 residues. Between the trimmed V and J ends, which lost 1 base and 7 bases, there was a span of 8 bases. Per germline, CDR1 LNHDA and CDR2 SQIVND (reference sequence).

The V call is TRBV25-1, the J call TRBJ1-2; 11 bases agree with TRBD1. The trim removed 6 bases at V and 8 bases at J, leaving 2 bases unmatched. CDR3 length: 12 amino acids. Germline loops: CDR1 MGHDK, CDR2 SYGVNS. The CDR3 here is CASRGQGGGYTF. The CDR3 bases are TGTGCCAGCAGGGGACAGGGGGGGGGCTACACCTTC.

The chain joins TRBV6-5 to TRBJ2-3; 14 bases line up with TRBD2. The CDR3 extends over 16 amino acids. The V and J ends lost 4 bases and 4 bases, in that order; junction bases with no gene match: 4. Germline V gene data show CDR1 as MNHEY and CDR2 as SVGAGI. CDR3 in amino acids: CASSSGLAGVADTQYF. CDR3 nucleotides: TGTGCCAGCAGTTCGGGACTAGCGGGGGTGGCAGATACGCAGTATTTT.

The chain links TRBV2 to TRBJ2-3; 10 positions agree with TRBD1. The CDR3 sequence is 15 residues long. Germline V gene lookup returns CDR1 SNHLY and CDR2 FYNNEI. V was pared by 5 bases and J by 10 bases, with 12 bases of the junction left unmatched. The CDR3 nucleotides are TGTGCCAGCAGTTTGGGGCCTCCGGACAGGGGGGCGCAGTATTTT. It codes for CASSLGPPDRGAQYF.

The CDR3 DNA follows: TGTGCCAGTAGTGCCCGAACGGGACTAGTCGATTACGAGCAGTACTTC. Protein: CASSARTGLVDYEQYF. The chain combines TRBV19 with TRBJ2-7; 8 bases map to TRBD2. Germline trimming cut 5 bases from V and 4 bases from J; bases unmatched to any gene: 13. CDR1 and CDR2 from the germline V gene are LNHDA and SQIVND (reference sequence). The CDR3 is 16 residues long.

This chain links TRBV24-1 with TRBJ2-2; 11 nucleotides match TRBD2. Losses at the gene ends were 4 bases for V and 4 bases for J; bases not matched to a gene: 4. In germline, CDR1 is KGHDR, CDR2 SFDVKD. This CDR3 is 16 amino acids long. CDR3 region: CATSEISGGATGELFF. The DNA of the CDR3 is TGTGCCACCAGTGAAATTAGCGGGGGGGCCACCGGGGAGCTGTTTTTT.

Here the CDR3 reads CASSPTATETQYF. The CDR3 region has the DNA TGTGCCAGCAGCCCGACTGCAACGGAGACCCAGTACTTC. This rearrangement joins TRBV7-3 to TRBJ2-5; the D is unclear. Germline V gives CDR1 SGHTA, CDR2 FQGTGA. The V gene lost 5 bases and the J gene lost 5 bases, with 12 bases spanning the gap. The CDR3 runs 13 residues. The full variable domain, its missing parts supplied by reference TRBV7-3 and TRBJ2-5, is GAGVSQTPSNKVTEKGKYVELRCDPISGHTALYWYRQSLGQGPEFLIYFQGTGAADDSGLPNDRFFAVRPEGSVSTLKIQRTERGDSAVYLCASSPTATETQYFGPGTRLLVL.

V and J are TRBV15 and TRBJ2-1, with a tentative D call TRBD2 (5 bases). Between the trimmed V and J ends, which lost 1 base and 9 bases, there was a span of 19 bases. CDR1 LNHNV and CDR2 YYDKDF come from the germline V gene (reference sequence). The CDR3 contains 16 residues. The CDR3 region is CATSRGSGEVIIEQFF. The CDR3 DNA reads as TGTGCCACCAGCAGAGGCAGCGGTGAGGTTATTATTGAGCAGTTCTTC.

This chain joins TRBV5-1 and TRBJ1-4; no clear D gene. V was clipped by 4 bases and J by 7 bases, with 14 bases between them. Germline lookup yields CDR1 SGHRS and CDR2 YFSETQ. The CDR3 length is 14 residues. The CDR3 DNA reads as TGCGCCAGCAGCGAAGGAAACAAGCGTGAAAAACTGTTTTTT. Protein: CASSEGNKREKLFF.

The chain combines TRBV6-5 with TRBJ1-2; D is unclear. CDR1 is MNHEY, CDR2 SVGAGI, per germline. The CDR3 contains 13 residues. V was trimmed by 5 bases and J by 7 bases, leaving 14 bases between them. The CDR3 nucleotides are TGTGCCAGCAGTCCACTTGGGGAGCGTGGCTACACCTTC. Translating gives CASSPLGERGYTF.